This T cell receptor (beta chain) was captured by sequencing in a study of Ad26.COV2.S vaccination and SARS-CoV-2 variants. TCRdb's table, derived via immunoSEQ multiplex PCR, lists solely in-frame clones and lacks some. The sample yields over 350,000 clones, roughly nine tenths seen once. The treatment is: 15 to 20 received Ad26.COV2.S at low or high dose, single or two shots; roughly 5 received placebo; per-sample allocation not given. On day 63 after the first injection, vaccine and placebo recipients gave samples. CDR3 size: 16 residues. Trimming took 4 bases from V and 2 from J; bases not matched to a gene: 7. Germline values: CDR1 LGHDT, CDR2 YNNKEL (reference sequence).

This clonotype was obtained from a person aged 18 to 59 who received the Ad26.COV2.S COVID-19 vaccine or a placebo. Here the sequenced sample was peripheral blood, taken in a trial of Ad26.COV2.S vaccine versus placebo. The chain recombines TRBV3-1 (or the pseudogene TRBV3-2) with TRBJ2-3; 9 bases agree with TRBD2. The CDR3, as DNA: TGTGCCAGCAGCCTTCAGCGGGGGGCCAACACAGATACGCAGTATTTT. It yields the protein CASSLQRGANTDTQYF.